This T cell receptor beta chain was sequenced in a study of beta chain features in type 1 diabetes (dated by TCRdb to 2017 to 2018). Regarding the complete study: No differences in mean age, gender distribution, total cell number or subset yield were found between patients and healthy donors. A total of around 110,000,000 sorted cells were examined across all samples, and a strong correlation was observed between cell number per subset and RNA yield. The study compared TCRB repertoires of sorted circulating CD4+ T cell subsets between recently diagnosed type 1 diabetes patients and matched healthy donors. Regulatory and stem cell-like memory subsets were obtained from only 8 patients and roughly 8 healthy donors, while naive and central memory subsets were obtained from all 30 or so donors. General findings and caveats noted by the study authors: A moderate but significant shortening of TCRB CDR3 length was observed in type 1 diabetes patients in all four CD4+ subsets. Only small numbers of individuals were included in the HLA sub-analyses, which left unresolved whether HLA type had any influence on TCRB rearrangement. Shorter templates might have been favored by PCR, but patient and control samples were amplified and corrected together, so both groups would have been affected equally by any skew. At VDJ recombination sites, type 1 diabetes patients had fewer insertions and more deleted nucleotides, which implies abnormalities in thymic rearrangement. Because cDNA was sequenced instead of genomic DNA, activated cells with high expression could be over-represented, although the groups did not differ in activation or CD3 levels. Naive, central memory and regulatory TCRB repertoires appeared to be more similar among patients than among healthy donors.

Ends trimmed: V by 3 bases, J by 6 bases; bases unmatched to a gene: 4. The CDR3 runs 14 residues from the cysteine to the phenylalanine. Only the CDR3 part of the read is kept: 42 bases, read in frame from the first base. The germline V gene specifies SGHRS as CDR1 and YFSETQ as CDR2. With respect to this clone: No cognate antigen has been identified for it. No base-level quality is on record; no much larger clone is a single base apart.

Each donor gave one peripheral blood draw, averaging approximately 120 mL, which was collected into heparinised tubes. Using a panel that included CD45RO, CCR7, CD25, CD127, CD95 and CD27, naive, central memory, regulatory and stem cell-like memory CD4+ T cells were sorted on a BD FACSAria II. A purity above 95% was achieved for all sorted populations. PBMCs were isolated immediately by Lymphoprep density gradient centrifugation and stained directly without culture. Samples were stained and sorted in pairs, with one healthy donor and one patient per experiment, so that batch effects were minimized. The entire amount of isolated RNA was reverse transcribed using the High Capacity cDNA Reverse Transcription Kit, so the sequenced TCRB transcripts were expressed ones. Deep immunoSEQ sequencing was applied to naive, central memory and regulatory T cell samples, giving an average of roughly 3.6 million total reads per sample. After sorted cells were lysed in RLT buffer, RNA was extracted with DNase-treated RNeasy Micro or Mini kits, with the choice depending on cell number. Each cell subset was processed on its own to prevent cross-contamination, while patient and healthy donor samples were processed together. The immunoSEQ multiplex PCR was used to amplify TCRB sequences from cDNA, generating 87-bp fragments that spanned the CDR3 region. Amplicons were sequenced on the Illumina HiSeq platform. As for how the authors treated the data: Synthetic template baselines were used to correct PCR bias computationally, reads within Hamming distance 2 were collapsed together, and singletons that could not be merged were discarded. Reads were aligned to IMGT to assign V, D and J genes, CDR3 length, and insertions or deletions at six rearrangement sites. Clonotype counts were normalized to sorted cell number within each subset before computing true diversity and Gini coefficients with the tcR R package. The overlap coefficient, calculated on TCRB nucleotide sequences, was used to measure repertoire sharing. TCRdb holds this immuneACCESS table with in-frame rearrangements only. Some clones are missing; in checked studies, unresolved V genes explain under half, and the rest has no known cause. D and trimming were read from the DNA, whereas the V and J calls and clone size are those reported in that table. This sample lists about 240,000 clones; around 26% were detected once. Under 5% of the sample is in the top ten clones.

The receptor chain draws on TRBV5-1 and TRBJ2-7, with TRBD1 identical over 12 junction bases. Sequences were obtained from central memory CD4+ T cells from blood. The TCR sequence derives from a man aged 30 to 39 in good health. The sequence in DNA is TGCGCCAGCAGCTCGGGACAGGGGGCTCCCGAGCAGTACTTC. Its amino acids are CASSSGQGAPEQYF.